The sequence of this T cell receptor beta chain was determined in a study of blood T cell repertoires in COVID-19. The ends lost 0 bases at V and 1 base at J; junction bases unmatched: 8. Germline V gene sequence: CDR1 SGHVS, CDR2 FNYEAQ. This CDR3 is 17 amino acids long. Sequencing used immunoSEQ multiplex PCR; TCRdb keeps in-frame clones, though not all of them. The repertoire holds around 480,000 clones, with approximately 89% as singletons. The rearrangement links TRBV7-6 to TRBJ1-1, with TRBD1 identical over 7 bases. The sample comprised peripheral blood. The TCR comes from a woman in her 50s with COVID-19, enrolled during active disease. The CDR3 loop reads CASSLAQGVAENTEAFF. DNA of the CDR3: TGTGCCAGCAGCTTAGCGCAGGGGGTGGCGGAGAACACTGAAGCTTTCTTT.